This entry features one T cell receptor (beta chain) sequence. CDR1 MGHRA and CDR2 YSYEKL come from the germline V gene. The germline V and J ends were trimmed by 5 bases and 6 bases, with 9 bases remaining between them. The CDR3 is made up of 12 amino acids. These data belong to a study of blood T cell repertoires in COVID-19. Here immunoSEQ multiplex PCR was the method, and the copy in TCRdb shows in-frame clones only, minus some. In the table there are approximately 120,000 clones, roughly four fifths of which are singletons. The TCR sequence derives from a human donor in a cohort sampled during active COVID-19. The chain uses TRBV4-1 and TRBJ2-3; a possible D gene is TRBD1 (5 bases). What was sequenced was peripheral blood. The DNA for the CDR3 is TGCGCCAGCAGCGGGGCCTCGGATACGCAGTATTTT. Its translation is CASSGASDTQYF.